The sequence of this TCR beta chain was determined in a study of response to subunit inactivated influenza vaccine. TCRdb reprocessed the RT-PCR reads via MiXCR and lists one record per CDR3 protein. The sample holds roughly 570,000 distinct CDR3 sequences, approximately 14% seen once. The length of the CDR3 is 14 residues. The germline V gene has CDR1 MNHNS and CDR2 SASEGT. The junction had 4 bases not matched to a gene; V was cut back by 6 bases and J by 9 bases. Study-wide results and caveats: Few additional T cells are recruited per seasonal influenza vaccination, authors suggested.

Concerning this clonotype: The antigen is not known.

The sequenced sample was PBMCs from blood, obtained 11 to 12 days after vaccination. The chain carries TRBV6-1 and TRBJ2-1; 14 bases agree with TRBD2. The sequence was obtained from a man in his fifties who received an inactivated influenza vaccine. CDR3 nucleotides: TGTGCCAGCAGGTCGACTAGCGGGAGGGGTGAGCAGTTCTTC. Amino acid sequence: CASRSTSGRGEQFF.